These 8 T cell receptor beta chains were sequenced from one sample in a study of PD-1 blockade in classical Hodgkin lymphoma. Produced via immunoSEQ multiplex PCR; TCRdb's table is partial and in-frame only. The data hold 100,000 to 120,000 clones, with 89% observed a single time. Brentuximab vedotin exposure varied, and every patient relapsed after autologous stem cell transplantation. The sequencing used peripheral blood mononuclear cells (PBMCs), collected before the second cycle of nivolumab. These receptors originate from a human donor with classical Hodgkin lymphoma.

The gene calls are TRBV6-5 and TRBJ2-7; TRBD1 might be the D (6 bases). This CDR3 is built from 14 residues. The ends were cut back, 6 bases at V and 0 bases at J, with 12 bases in the middle. Looked up from germline, CDR1 is MNHEY and CDR2 is SVGAGI. The CDR3 coding sequence is TGTGCCAGCAGATTCCGGGACATCTCCTACGAGCAGTACTTC. Protein product: CASRFRDISYEQYF.

CDR3 sequence (DNA): TGTGCCAGCAGCTTAGCTCGGTACGAGCAGTACTTC. This translates into CASSLARYEQYF. The V call is TRBV7-2, the J call TRBJ2-7; D uncertain. Trimming took 0 bases from V and 4 from J, leaving 4 bases between them. CDR1 SGHTA and CDR2 FQGNSA come from the germline V gene. This CDR3 is built from 12 residues.

The chain carries TRBV6-1 and TRBJ2-7; D is perhaps TRBD1 (7 bases). The CDR3 contains 14 residues. The V gene lost 1 base and the J gene lost 7 bases, with 14 bases spanning the gap. Germline V gene data show CDR1 as MNHNS and CDR2 as SASEGT. CDR3 sequence reads: CASSEGRGRREQYF. The DNA for the CDR3 is TGTGCCAGCAGTGAAGGGAGGGGGCGGAGGGAGCAGTACTTC.

The CDR3 spells CASSVQGKGGNTIYF. The CDR3 bases are TGTGCCAGCAGTGTACAGGGTAAGGGTGGAAACACCATATATTTT. This chain links TRBV27 with TRBJ1-3, with D perhaps TRBD1 (6 bases). CDR3 length: 15 residues. Trimming shortened V by 5 bases and J by 3 bases, and 14 bases separated the two germline ends. Germline assignment: CDR1 MNHEY and CDR2 SMNVEV (reference sequence).

This sequence joins TRBV4-1 and TRBJ2-3, with 7 nucleotides matching TRBD1. Germline trimming cut 4 bases from V and 0 bases from J; bases unmatched to any gene: 13. The CDR3 covers 18 residues. Germline CDR1 reads MGHRA; CDR2 reads YSYEKL. For the CDR3, the DNA is TGCGCCAGCAGCCCTAGGGGGCAAAGGGTGTTAAGCACAGATACGCAGTATTTT. This gives the protein CASSPRGQRVLSTDTQYF.

This clone was recorded only once. V gene TRBV19 combines with J gene TRBJ2-5; 10 bases line up with TRBD1. This CDR3 region has 15 residues. V trimming: 1 base; J trimming: 1 base; junction bases outside the gene matches: 0. Germline-derived CDR1 and CDR2 are LNHDA and SQIVND (reference sequence). As DNA, the CDR3 is TGTGCCAGTAGTATAGGGACAGGGGGCCAAGAGACCCAGTACTTC. The encoded protein is CASSIGTGGQETQYF.

The rearrangement joins TRBV27 to TRBJ1-2, with D possibly matching TRBD1 (5 bases). The germline V gene has CDR1 MNHEY and CDR2 SMNVEV (reference sequence). The CDR3 length is 11 residues. Trimming shortened V by 8 bases and J by 10 bases, and 14 bases separated the two germline ends. DNA for the CDR3: TGTGCCAGCGGCAGGGACCGGCTCTACACCTTC. Protein product: CASGRDRLYTF.

This clone appeared once. The chain uses TRBV7-9 and TRBJ2-2, with 7 bases matching TRBD1. The CDR3 extends over 14 amino acids. Per germline, CDR1 SEHNR and CDR2 FQNEAQ (reference sequence). V shed 4 bases, J shed 6 bases, and the junction held 5 bases outside the gene matches. CDR3 sequence reads: CASSSETGPGELFF. The CDR3 DNA sequence: TGTGCCAGCAGCTCAGAGACAGGGCCCGGGGAGCTGTTTTTT.